A selection of T cell receptor beta chains follows, all from one sample in a study of PD-L1 blockade in urothelial cancer. Data came from immunoSEQ multiplex PCR; TCRdb stores just in-frame clones and leaves some out. The sample includes 55,000 to 75,000 clones, 70% to 90% seen only once; the top ten take around 1.5%. This specimen was PBMCs, taken around atezolizumab (anti-PD-L1) treatment. These receptors came from a man aged 65 to 79 with urothelial cancer. The CDR3 runs from the conserved cysteine through the conserved F or W. Fields, in order: clone size, J gene, V gene, D gene, CDR3 DNA, CDR3 protein. A D gene is named only where the DNA matches it firmly. Part of the rows lack a size; the others show once, few, many or a class for expanded clones.

clone_size: NA
j_call: TRBJ2-3
v_call: TRBV5-1
d_call: NA
cdr3_nt: TGCGCCAGCAAGCTCGGAGATACGCAGTATTTT
cdr3_aa: CASKLGDTQYF

clone_size: NA
j_call: TRBJ1-2
v_call: TRBV4-3
d_call: NA
cdr3_nt: TGCGCCAGCAGCCAAGATTATTCGGGGGGGAATGGCTACACCTTC
cdr3_aa: CASSQDYSGGNGYTF

clone_size: few
j_call: TRBJ1-3
v_call: TRBV9
d_call: NA
cdr3_nt: TGTGCCAGCAGCGTAGGACTCCCCGGTGCTGGAAACACCATATATTTT
cdr3_aa: CASSVGLPGAGNTIYF

clone_size: NA
j_call: TRBJ2-3
v_call: TRBV19
d_call: NA
cdr3_nt: TGTGCCGCCGGGGTCCAGAGTAGCACAGATACGCAGTATTTT
cdr3_aa: CAAGVQSSTDTQYF

clone_size: NA
j_call: TRBJ2-1
v_call: TRBV14
d_call: TRBD2
cdr3_nt: TGTGCCAGCAGCCAAGATACGGGCGGGGGCTCCTACAATGAGCAGTTCTTC
cdr3_aa: CASSQDTGGGSYNEQFF

clone_size: NA
j_call: TRBJ2-7
v_call: TRBV11-1
d_call: NA
cdr3_nt: TGTGCCAGCAGCCTTGGCACCTACGAGCAGTACTTC
cdr3_aa: CASSLGTYEQYF

clone_size: NA
j_call: TRBJ1-2
v_call: TRBV4-2
d_call: NA
cdr3_nt: TGTGCCAGCAGCCAAGAAGAGGGCAGAAACTATGGCTACACCTTC
cdr3_aa: CASSQEEGRNYGYTF

clone_size: NA
j_call: TRBJ2-7
v_call: TRBV5-1
d_call: NA
cdr3_nt: TGCGCCAGCAGCTTGATTGGAGGTGAGGGGGTGAGGTACTTC
cdr3_aa: CASSLIGGEGVRYF

clone_size: NA
j_call: TRBJ2-1
v_call: TRBV28
d_call: NA
cdr3_nt: TGTGCCAGCAGTTTAGCGAGCTCCTACAATGAGCAGTTCTTC
cdr3_aa: CASSLASSYNEQFF

clone_size: NA
j_call: TRBJ2-5
v_call: TRBV6-6
d_call: NA
cdr3_nt: TGTGCCAGCAGTTACTTCGGGAAAGTTGAAGAGACCCAGTACTTC
cdr3_aa: CASSYFGKVEETQYF

clone_size: many
j_call: TRBJ2-1
v_call: TRBV29-1
d_call: NA
cdr3_nt: TGCAGCGTTGAAGATCTAGCGTATGAGCAGTTCTTC
cdr3_aa: CSVEDLAYEQFF

clone_size: NA
j_call: TRBJ2-7
v_call: TRBV6-7
d_call: NA
cdr3_nt: TGTGCCAGCAGCCCAGGGAAACCCTACGAGCAGTACTTC
cdr3_aa: CASSPGKPYEQYF

clone_size: NA
j_call: TRBJ2-3
v_call: TRBV4-3
d_call: NA
cdr3_nt: TGCGCCAGCAGCCAAGAGAGTCTAAGCACAGATACGCAGTATTTT
cdr3_aa: CASSQESLSTDTQYF

clone_size: NA
j_call: TRBJ2-3
v_call: TRBV10-3
d_call: TRBD1
cdr3_nt: TGTGCCATCAGTGACACAGGGGGTAGCGCAGATACGCAGTATTTT
cdr3_aa: CAISDTGGSADTQYF

clone_size: NA
j_call: TRBJ2-7
v_call: TRBV10-3
d_call: NA
cdr3_nt: TGTGCCACCCTTGGGGGGAGCCCATCCTACGAGCAGTACTTC
cdr3_aa: CATLGGSPSYEQYF

clone_size: once
j_call: TRBJ1-1
v_call: TRBV18
d_call: NA
cdr3_nt: TGTGCCAGCTCACCAGAGTACGTGAGCACTGAAGCTTTCTTT
cdr3_aa: CASSPEYVSTEAFF

clone_size: NA
j_call: TRBJ2-1
v_call: TRBV6-5
d_call: NA
cdr3_nt: TGTGCCAGCAACAACGGGGATGAGCAGTTCTTC
cdr3_aa: CASNNGDEQFF

clone_size: NA
j_call: TRBJ2-2
v_call: TRBV11-1
d_call: TRBD2
cdr3_nt: TGTGCCAGCAGCTTAGGTCCTAGCGGCTACACCGGGGAGCTGTTTTTT
cdr3_aa: CASSLGPSGYTGELFF

clone_size: few
j_call: TRBJ2-7
v_call: TRBV19
d_call: NA
cdr3_nt: TGTGCCAGTAGTATAAAGAGCGGTGACGAGCAGTACTTC
cdr3_aa: CASSIKSGDEQYF

clone_size: NA
j_call: TRBJ2-7
v_call: TRBV19
d_call: TRBD1
cdr3_nt: TGTGCCAGTAGCCCCGCCGGGACAGTACCCTACGAGCAGTACTTC
cdr3_aa: CASSPAGTVPYEQYF

clone_size: NA
j_call: TRBJ1-3
v_call: TRBV7-6
d_call: NA
cdr3_nt: TGTGCCAGCAGAGACATTAGGGGGGGTCTTGGAAACACCATATATTTT
cdr3_aa: CASRDIRGGLGNTIYF

clone_size: many
j_call: TRBJ2-1
v_call: TRBV6-1
d_call: TRBD2
cdr3_nt: TGTGCCAGCAGTGAACTAGCGGGAGGGCATGAGCAGTTCTTC
cdr3_aa: CASSELAGGHEQFF

clone_size: NA
j_call: TRBJ1-1
v_call: TRBV7-9
d_call: NA
cdr3_nt: TGTGCCAGCAGCTTGGTCGGGGGTAGCACTGAAGCTTTCTTT
cdr3_aa: CASSLVGGSTEAFF